One and the same sample provided the 12 T cell receptor beta chains below, sequenced in a study of cytomegalovirus exposure and HLA in healthy donors. 60 Vbeta and 13 Jbeta primers were used in PCR. The assay was immunoSEQ multiplex PCR, and TCRdb's table has in-frame clones only and misses some. The sample holds 100,000 or so clones; 75% to 80% are singletons and the top ten take 8.5% to 10%. The sample consisted of PBMCs. The source of these receptors is a male donor in good health and CMV-seropositive.

The rearrangement links TRBV19 to TRBJ2-5, with a weak D call TRBD1 (8 bases). Germline V gene sequence: CDR1 LNHDA, CDR2 SQIVND (reference sequence). Trimming pared 6 bases from V and 4 bases from J, leaving 15 bases between. This CDR3 is 14 amino acids long. The CDR3 is CASRTTGGGETQYF. DNA of the CDR3: TGTGCCAGTAGAACTACAGGGGGGGGAGAGACCCAGTACTTC.

Only a few counts were recorded for this clone. This sequence joins TRBV4-2 and TRBJ2-1; the D is unclear. The germline V gene encodes CDR1 LGHNA and CDR2 YNFKEQ. This CDR3 spans 14 amino acids. Trimming stripped 0 bases from V and 8 bases from J, with 11 bases between. CDR3 nucleotides: TGTGCCAGCAGCCAAGATAATAGAGTCGATGAGCAGTTCTTC. Protein product: CASSQDNRVDEQFF.

The chain combines TRBV6-6 with TRBJ2-5, with 9 nucleotides matching TRBD1. The assigned J gene may be wrong: the sequence end matches TRBJ2-7 better. CDR1 and CDR2 from the germline V gene are MNHNY and SVGAGI (reference sequence). This CDR3 spans 13 amino acids. The CDR3 reads CASIRRTGDEQYF. The CDR3 coding sequence is TGTGCCAGCATCCGCCGGACAGGGGACGAGCAGTACTTC.

The chain recombines TRBV19 with TRBJ2-1, with 9 bases aligning to TRBD2. CDR3 size: 17 residues. V was pared by 1 base and J by 1 base, with 5 bases of the junction left unmatched. The V gene's germline CDR1 is LNHDA and CDR2 SQIVND (reference sequence). This CDR3 reads CASSIGVAGDSYNEQFF. CDR3 DNA: TGTGCCAGTAGTATAGGGGTAGCGGGAGATTCCTACAATGAGCAGTTCTTC.

The sample holds one count of this clone. One end of the junction does not line up with germline, which may come from a read error. The chain uses TRBV4-3 and TRBJ2-3, with unresolved D. In germline, CDR1 is LGHNA, CDR2 YSLEER. This CDR3 has 14 amino acids. The CDR3 is CASSHQRSTDTQYF. DNA of the CDR3: TGCGCCAGCAGCCATCAACGGAGCACTGATACGCAGTATTTT.

This clone was detected only a few times. The chain uses TRBV12-5 and TRBJ2-2; a weak D match, TRBD2 (6 bases). The CDR3 sequence is 15 residues long. Germline V gene lookup returns CDR1 LGHNT and CDR2 FRNRAP. V lost 5 bases to trimming and J lost 5 bases, with 15 bases between them. This CDR3 reads CASGRGSPGTGELFF. In DNA form, the CDR3 reads TGTGCTAGTGGTCGGGGGTCTCCGGGGACCGGGGAGCTGTTTTTT.

This chain connects TRBV6-1 to TRBJ2-5; 7 nucleotides match TRBD1. The J segment lost 7 bases and the V segment lost 1 base, leaving 12 bases of the junction unmatched. The CDR3 is 16 residues long. CDR1 MNHNS and CDR2 SASEGT come from the germline V gene. In nucleotides, the CDR3 is TGTGCCAGCAGTGAAGGCCCGACAGGGCTCCCGGGGACCCAGTACTTC. It codes for CASSEGPTGLPGTQYF.

V gene TRBV28 combines with J gene TRBJ2-7, with 9 bases matching TRBD2. CDR1 is MDHEN, CDR2 SYDVKM, per germline. Trimming cost V 2 bases and J 1 base; bases outside gene matches: 3. The CDR3 sequence is 15 residues long. The CDR3: CASSLPTSGSYEQYF. The CDR3 DNA sequence: TGTGCCAGCAGTTTACCGACTAGCGGATCCTACGAGCAGTACTTC. The full variable domain, its missing parts supplied by reference TRBV28 and TRBJ2-7, is DVKVTQSSRYLVKRTGEKVFLECVQDMDHENMFWYRQDPGLGLRLIYFSYDVKMKEKGDIPEGYSVSREKKERFSLILESASTNQTSMYLCASSLPTSGSYEQYFGPGTRLTVT.

The chain is built from TRBV11-1 and TRBJ1-2; 7 nucleotides align to TRBD1. Germline V gene sequence: CDR1 SGHAT, CDR2 FQDESV (reference sequence). This CDR3 comprises 14 residues. The junction had 7 bases not matched to a gene; V was cut back by 5 bases and J by 4 bases. Here the CDR3 reads CASSPRTGGYGYTF. CDR3 DNA sequence: TGTGCCAGCAGCCCGCGGACAGGAGGCTATGGCTACACCTTC.

The CDR3 here is CASSWGWDNSYEQYF. The CDR3 region has the DNA TGTGCCAGCAGTTGGGGGTGGGACAACTCCTACGAGCAGTACTTC. The V call is TRBV27, the J call TRBJ2-7, with D perhaps TRBD1 (6 bases). The CDR3 spans 15 residues. Germline CDR1 reads MNHEY; CDR2 reads SMNVEV (reference sequence). V was trimmed by 4 bases and J by 0 bases, leaving 13 bases between them.

This chain links TRBV5-1 with TRBJ2-3, with D unresolved. CDR1 and CDR2 (germline): SGHRS, YFSETQ. This CDR3 has 11 amino acids. Trimming shortened V by 0 bases and J by 6 bases, and 2 bases separated the two germline ends. The CDR3 nucleotides are TGCGCCAGCAGCTTGGCGGATACGCAGTATTTT. It is translated as CASSLADTQYF. The variable domain in full, with the rest retrieved from reference TRBV5-1 and TRBJ2-3, is KAGVTQTPRYLIKTRGQQVTLSCSPISGHRSVSWYQQTPGQGLQFLFEYFSETQRNKGNFPGRFSGRQFSNSRSEMNVSTLELGDSALYLCASSLADTQYFGPGTRLTVL.

This chain joins TRBV11-1 and TRBJ1-2; 10 bases agree with TRBD1. The CDR3 length is 15 residues. V lost 5 bases to trimming and J lost 1 base; unmatched junction nucleotides: 4. CDR1 is SGHAT and CDR2 is FQDESV in the germline V gene (reference sequence). CDR3 nucleotide sequence: TGTGCCAGCAGCCCCCGGACAGGGGGTAACTATGGCTACACCTTC. This sequence encodes CASSPRTGGNYGYTF. Full variable domain (remainder filled in from reference TRBV11-1 and TRBJ1-2): EAEVAQSPRYKITEKSQAVAFWCDPISGHATLYWYRQILGQGPELLVQFQDESVVDDSQLPKDRFSAERLKGVDSTLKIQPAELGDSAMYLCASSPRTGGNYGYTFGSGTRLTVV.